One sample yielded the 7 T cell receptor beta chains listed below, sequenced in a study of T cell repertoires in cytomegalovirus infection. No cognate antigen is known for these TCRs. TCRdb re-called the reads through MiXCR, storing one row per CDR3 protein. The repertoire includes about 770,000 distinct CDR3 sequences, about 28% of them detected once, and about 12% sits in the top ten. The sequenced sample was cultured CD8+ T cells from PBMCs, obtained from culture after CMV antigen stimulation. The receptor set was obtained from a human donor in good health (CMV status not recorded). Some clones in this sample may be carry-over from other donors' samples.

This clonotype was observed a few times. The chain joins TRBV4-1 to TRBJ2-1; 13 positions match TRBD2. Germline lookup yields CDR1 MGHRA and CDR2 YSYEKL. Trimming removed 0 bases from V and 5 bases from J; junction bases left unmatched: 13. The CDR3 spans 20 residues. CDR3 region: CASSQDKLAGGLRANNEQFF. DNA of the CDR3: TGCGCCAGCAGCCAAGATAAACTAGCGGGGGGGCTACGGGCAAACAATGAGCAGTTCTTC.

The chain is built from TRBV2 and TRBJ1-4, with TRBD1 matching over 11 bases. Germline CDR1 and CDR2: SNHLY and FYNNEI. The CDR3 is made up of 18 amino acids. With 5 bases clipped from V and 8 bases from J, the junction kept 16 bases outside the gene matches. In DNA, the CDR3 is TGTGCCAGCAGTTATTCCGGGACAGGGGGGTCCAGGGAGGAAAAACTGTTTTTT. Translating it yields CASSYSGTGGSREEKLFF.

V and J are TRBV6-5 and TRBJ2-2, with 7 bases lining up with TRBD1. The CDR3 is 13 residues long. Germline-derived CDR1 and CDR2 are MNHEY and SVGAGI. V lost 6 bases and J lost 3; bases outside the gene matches: 1. The CDR3 region has the DNA TGTGCCAGCAGGGGACAGTACACCGGGGAGCTGTTTTTT. Residues: CASRGQYTGELFF.

This clonotype was seen at least ten times. The J gene is TRBJ2-7, the V gene TRBV7-6, with D maybe TRBD2 (5 bases). Trimming took 0 bases from V and 4 from J, leaving 22 bases between them. Germline V gives CDR1 SGHVS, CDR2 FNYEAQ. The CDR3 is made up of 18 amino acids. The CDR3 loop reads CASSLASLSEGIDYEQYF. The CDR3 DNA reads TGTGCCAGCAGCTTAGCGTCGTTAAGTGAGGGTATAGATTACGAGCAGTACTTC.

V usage is TRBV7-9 and J usage is TRBJ2-5; weak D call: TRBD2 (5 bases). Germline CDR1 reads SEHNR; CDR2 reads FQNEAQ (reference sequence). Trimming took off 2 bases at V and 0 bases at J, with 10 bases between the two ends. The CDR3 covers 15 residues. Here the CDR3 DNA reads TGTGCCAGCAGCTTATCCGGGAAGTACCAAGAGACCCAGTACTTC. Translated, it gives CASSLSGKYQETQYF.

The CDR3: CASSQGLGVRGAPDTQYF. The CDR3 coding sequence is TGTGCCAGCAGCCAAGGGCTAGGTGTGCGGGGCGCCCCGGATACGCAGTATTTT. The chain links TRBV14 to TRBJ2-3, with D tentatively TRBD2 (6 bases). Trimming removed 1 base at V and 6 bases at J, with 23 bases between. This CDR3 has 18 amino acids. Looked up from germline, CDR1 is SGHDN and CDR2 is FVKESK.

J is TRBJ2-7 and V is TRBV6-2 or TRBV6-3; a weak D match, TRBD1 (5 bases). The CDR3 is 14 amino acids. CDR1 is MNHEY, CDR2 SVGEGT, per germline. Trimming took off 6 bases at V and 5 bases at J, with 17 bases between the two ends. The CDR3 is CASRLGPSGHEQYV. In nucleotides, the CDR3 is TGTGCCAGCAGACTGGGGCCATCGGGCCACGAGCAGTACGTC.